This passage covers 24 T cell receptor beta chains from one sample sequenced in a study of T cell repertoires in cytomegalovirus infection. TCRdb reanalysed the reads using MiXCR and keeps one entry per CDR3 protein. The table records 400,000 to 600,000 distinct CDR3 sequences, approximately 46% of them present only once. For these TCRs, the target antigens are not known. Source: cultured PBMCs, taken from culture after CMV antigen stimulation. These receptors were collected from a human donor in good health (CMV status not recorded). Some clones in this sample may be carry-over from other donors' samples.

On this clonotype: The junction differs from germline at one of its ends, possibly a read error. The chain employs TRBV7-9 and TRBJ2-3; D tentatively reads TRBD1 or TRBD2 (6 bases each). Germline-derived CDR1 and CDR2 are SEHNR and FQNEAQ (reference sequence). The CDR3 runs to 13 residues. CDR3: CASTFGGQDPQYF. The CDR3 region has the DNA TGTGCCAGCACCTTCGGGGGCCAAGATCCGCAGTATTTT.

The chain recombines TRBV6-6 with TRBJ1-2; TRBD1 is a possible D gene (5 bases). Germline V lookup: CDR1 MNHNY, CDR2 SVGAGI (reference sequence). V gave up 0 bases and J gave up 6 bases, with 17 bases separating them. The CDR3 extends over 16 amino acids. The CDR3 DNA reads as TGTGCCAGCAGTTACTCGATACGAGGCGGGGGGAATGGCTACACCTTC. It encodes CASSYSIRGGGNGYTF.

This chain uses TRBV7-4 with TRBJ2-7; D is undetermined. This CDR3 has 15 amino acids. CDR1 and CDR2 from the germline V gene are SGHVT and SQSDAQ. V lost 4 bases, J lost 1 base, and 14 bases lay in between. CDR3 coding DNA: TGTGCCAGCAGCTCATACCCCTCTAGGTCCTACGAGCAGTACTTC. Translation gives CASSSYPSRSYEQYF.

The chain is built from TRBV7-8 and TRBJ1-3; the D is unclear. The CDR3 has 17 amino acids. Germline loops: CDR1 SGHVS, CDR2 FQNEAQ. The V end was cut by 2 bases, the J end by 0 bases, with 14 bases between. The CDR3 DNA reads as TGTGCCAGCAGCTTACTGCGGACCCAGAGCTCTGGAAACACCATATATTTT. It encodes CASSLLRTQSSGNTIYF.

This clonotype was seen a few times. This rearrangement joins TRBV19 to TRBJ1-2; 9 bases map to TRBD1. The V gene's germline CDR1 is LNHDA and CDR2 SQIVND (reference sequence). The CDR3 has 15 residues. The J segment lost 7 bases and the V segment lost 7 bases, leaving 13 bases of the junction unmatched. The CDR3 DNA is TGTGCCAGTAAACGGGACAGGGTCCCCTCGGGTGGCTACACCTTC. Amino acid sequence: CASKRDRVPSGGYTF. Variable domain in full (rest from reference TRBV19 and TRBJ1-2): DGGITQSPKYLFRKEGQNVTLSCEQNLNHDAMYWYRQDPGQGLRLIYYSQIVNDFQKGDIAEGYSVSREKKESFPLTVTSAQKNPTAFYLCASKRDRVPSGGYTFGSGTRLTVV.

This clonotype was detected only a few times. The chain combines TRBV12-3 or TRBV12-4 with TRBJ2-1; 10 nucleotides agree with TRBD2. The CDR3 contains 16 residues. J gave up 4 bases and V 6 bases, and 9 bases lay outside the gene matches. CDR3 nucleotide sequence: TGTGCCAGCAGGCTTAGCGGGGGGCCTATTTACAATGAGCAGTTCTTC. As protein: CASRLSGGPIYNEQFF.

The rearrangement links TRBV27 to TRBJ2-3; 7 bases match TRBD1. J gave up 3 bases and V 0 bases, and 6 bases lay outside the gene matches. The CDR3 loop spans 16 amino acids. Germline V lookup: CDR1 MNHEY, CDR2 SMNVEV (reference sequence). The DNA of the CDR3 is TGTGCCAGCAGTTTATCTGGATCCAGGGGGACAGATACGCAGTATTTT. Translation: CASSLSGSRGTDTQYF.

This clonotype was observed a few times. V usage is TRBV12-3 or TRBV12-4 and J usage is TRBJ2-7, with 10 positions matching TRBD1. The CDR3 loop spans 14 amino acids. V shed 6 bases, J shed 3 bases, and the junction held 5 bases outside the gene matches. The CDR3 reads CASRAGTGVYEQYF. Written as DNA, the CDR3 is TGTGCCAGCAGGGCCGGGACAGGGGTCTACGAGCAGTACTTC.

In its sample, this clonotype was seen a few times. The V gene is TRBV7-2, the J gene TRBJ2-2; the D is unclear. Trimming shortened V by 2 bases and J by 3 bases, and 10 bases separated the two germline ends. Germline V gene lookup returns CDR1 SGHTA and CDR2 FQGNSA. This CDR3 region has 15 residues. This chain's CDR3 is CASSLIGIDTGELFF. CDR3 nucleotide sequence: TGTGCCAGCAGCTTAATAGGGATAGACACCGGGGAGCTGTTTTTT.

This clonotype was counted only a few times. The chain is built from TRBV6-1 and TRBJ2-7; weak D call: TRBD1 (6 bases). The CDR3 length is 14 residues. Per germline, CDR1 MNHNS and CDR2 SASEGT. Trimming took off 8 bases at V and 2 bases at J, with 16 bases between the two ends. The CDR3 coding sequence is TGTGCCAGCTCCGGAAGGCCAGGGGCCTACGAGCAGTACTTC. Translation: CASSGRPGAYEQYF.

The rearrangement joins TRBV7-2 to TRBJ1-1, with TRBD1 matching over 8 bases. In germline, CDR1 is SGHTA, CDR2 FQGNSA. The CDR3 is 12 amino acids. V shed 5 bases, J shed 8 bases, and the junction held 4 bases outside the gene matches. The CDR3 loop is CASSPQGVEAFF. The CDR3, as DNA: TGTGCCAGCAGCCCACAGGGGGTGGAAGCTTTCTTT. The full variable domain, rest sourced from reference TRBV7-2 and TRBJ1-1, is GAGVSQSPSNKVTEKGKDVELRCDPISGHTALYWYRQSLGQGLEFLIYFQGNSAPDKSGLPSDRFSAERTGGSVSTLTIQRTQQEDSAVYLCASSPQGVEAFFGQGTRLTVV.

This clonotype showed up many times. V gene TRBV7-9 combines with J gene TRBJ1-1; a possible D gene is TRBD1 (6 bases). The V end was cut by 1 base, the J end by 3 bases, with 12 bases between. Germline V gives CDR1 SEHNR, CDR2 FQNEAQ (reference sequence). The CDR3 is 15 residues long. The CDR3 nucleotides are TGTGCCAGCAGCTTAGTCAAGGGGGTAGACACTGAAGCTTTCTTT. This encodes CASSLVKGVDTEAFF. The full variable domain, rest sourced from reference TRBV7-9 and TRBJ1-1, is DTGVSQNPRHKITKRGQNVTFRCDPISEHNRLYWYRQTLGQGPEFLTYFQNEAQLEKSRLLSDRFSAERPKGSFSTLEIQRTEQGDSAMYLCASSLVKGVDTEAFFGQGTRLTVV.

This chain uses TRBV20-1 with TRBJ2-3; D is possibly TRBD1 or TRBD2 (5 bases each). Trimming left V 5 bases short and J 3 bases short, with 18 bases between. This CDR3 is built from 15 residues. From germline, CDR1 is DFQATT and CDR2 SNEGSKA (reference sequence). CDR3 residues: CSAGGVELGTDTQYF. The CDR3 DNA sequence: TGCAGTGCTGGGGGTGTAGAGCTGGGGACAGATACGCAGTATTTT.

The chain combines TRBV30 with TRBJ2-2; 7 bases agree with TRBD2. V dropped 7 bases and J dropped 5; count of bases not matched to a gene: 10. The CDR3 extends over 14 amino acids. Germline CDR1 and CDR2: GTSNPN and SVGIG (reference sequence). CDR3 region: CASLLAAGTGELFF. The CDR3 DNA sequence: TGTGCCTCCCTATTAGCAGCGGGGACCGGGGAGCTGTTTTTT.

The chain uses TRBV6-1 and TRBJ2-7, with 9 bases that match TRBD1. This CDR3 is 14 amino acids long. Germline loops: CDR1 MNHNS, CDR2 SASEGT. Trimming at V came to 6 bases and at J to 1 base, leaving 4 bases not matched to a gene. The CDR3 DNA reads as TGTGCCAGCAGGGGGACAGGGTGGTCCTACGAGCAGTACTTC. It specifies CASRGTGWSYEQYF.

This clonotype came up a few times. The rearrangement links TRBV11-3 to TRBJ2-1, with D perhaps TRBD1 or TRBD2 (7 bases each). The V and J ends lost 5 bases and 8 bases respectively, with 19 bases between them. The CDR3 is 15 amino acids. Per the germline V gene, CDR1 is SGHNT and CDR2 is YENEEA. Here the CDR3 reads CASSQGGTPGDEQFF. The CDR3 DNA reads as TGTGCCAGCAGCCAGGGGGGGACCCCCGGGGATGAGCAGTTCTTC.

The chain employs TRBV7-2 and TRBJ1-1, with D possibly matching TRBD1 (5 bases). This CDR3 spans 14 amino acids. From germline, CDR1 is SGHTA and CDR2 FQGNSA. Trimming shortened V by 5 bases and J by 4 bases, and 14 bases separated the two germline ends. The CDR3: CASSARWGSTEAFF. For the CDR3, the DNA is TGTGCCAGCAGCGCCAGATGGGGGAGCACTGAAGCTTTCTTT.

This clonotype was picked up a small number of times. V gene TRBV7-2 combines with J gene TRBJ2-2; TRBD1 or TRBD2 may be the D gene (6 bases each). This CDR3 spans 18 amino acids. Trimming pared 4 bases from V and 1 base from J, leaving 19 bases between. The germline gives CDR1 SGHTA, CDR2 FQGNSA. The CDR3 nucleotides are TGTGCCAGCAGCTCCCCAATCGGGGGCAGGGTGAACACCGGGGAGCTGTTTTTT. Protein: CASSSPIGGRVNTGELFF.

This chain links TRBV12-3 or TRBV12-4 with TRBJ2-3; D is possibly TRBD1 (5 bases). V was shortened by 8 bases and J by 6 bases, with 15 bases between the two germline ends. The CDR3 consists of 13 residues. CDR3 coding DNA: TGTGCCAGCTCGAAGGGCAGGGTTGATACGCAGTATTTT. It specifies CASSKGRVDTQYF.

This chain uses TRBV20-1 with TRBJ2-1; no clear D. Germline V gene lookup returns CDR1 DFQATT and CDR2 SNEGSKA (reference sequence). CDR3 length: 13 residues. V was cut by 5 bases and J by 3 bases, with 11 bases left in between. The CDR3 loop reads CSAQPSNYNEQFF. For the CDR3, the DNA is TGCAGTGCTCAACCCAGCAACTACAATGAGCAGTTCTTC.

This clonotype was detected a few times. The rearrangement uses TRBV6-1 and TRBJ2-3, with 8 bases that match TRBD1. The CDR3 loop spans 17 amino acids. V dropped 6 bases and J dropped 6; count of bases not matched to a gene: 17. Germline V gene data show CDR1 as MNHNS and CDR2 as SASEGT. CDR3 sequence reads: CASSPDREGRRADTQYF. In nucleotides, the CDR3 is TGTGCCAGCAGCCCGGACAGGGAAGGCCGTAGGGCCGATACGCAGTATTTT.

The rearrangement joins TRBV6-2 or TRBV6-3 to TRBJ1-1; tentatively, D is TRBD1 (5 bases). CDR3 length: 13 amino acids. Looked up from germline, CDR1 is MNHEY and CDR2 is SVGEGT. Trimming stripped 7 bases from V and 1 base from J, with 10 bases between. This chain's CDR3 is CASIPGQNTEAFF. The CDR3 DNA reads TGTGCCAGCATCCCAGGACAGAACACTGAAGCTTTCTTT.

J is TRBJ2-4 and V is TRBV7-2; tentatively, D is TRBD1 (5 bases). Trimming cost V 3 bases and J 6 bases, with 12 bases left between them. This CDR3 comprises 14 residues. In germline, CDR1 is SGHTA, CDR2 FQGNSA. DNA of the CDR3: TGTGCCAGCAGCTTGGTAGGGGTAACAAACATTCAGTACTTC. Residues: CASSLVGVTNIQYF.

This chain joins TRBV29-1 and TRBJ1-2; perhaps TRBD1 as D (5 bases). This CDR3 spans 12 amino acids. Trimming cost V 1 base and J 6 bases, with 9 bases left between them. Germline CDR1 is SQVTM and CDR2 is ANQGSEA. CDR3: CSVEGQRDGYTF. The CDR3 DNA reads TGCAGCGTTGAAGGACAGAGGGATGGCTACACCTTC.